The source of this T cell receptor beta chain is a study of blood T cell repertoires in COVID-19. Whole-study context: Acute and convalescent COVID-19 samples came from the United States, Italy and Spain. PBMCs, B-cell-depleted T cells, or T cells provided the cDNA or gDNA that made up the material.

As handled by the study authors: From reference gene primer amplification, estimates of nucleated cell counts were derived. This table comes from immunoSEQ multiplex PCR, and its TCRdb copy is limited to in-frame clones, with some not included. The V and J calls and the clone size are those of that table, but D and trimming were determined from the DNA. The sample lists 150,000 to 200,000 clones; approximately 85% were seen once. V lost 1 base and J 0 bases, leaving 5 bases between the germline ends. The germline V gene has CDR1 LNHDA and CDR2 SQIVND (reference sequence). The CDR3 has 14 residues. The source of this sequence is a woman older than 75 with acute or convalescent COVID-19. The chain uses TRBV19 and TRBJ2-3; D gene uncertain. The specimen was peripheral blood. The CDR3 DNA sequence: TGTGCCAGTAGTATAGGTCCAAGCACAGATACGCAGTATTTT. Translated, it gives CASSIGPSTDTQYF.